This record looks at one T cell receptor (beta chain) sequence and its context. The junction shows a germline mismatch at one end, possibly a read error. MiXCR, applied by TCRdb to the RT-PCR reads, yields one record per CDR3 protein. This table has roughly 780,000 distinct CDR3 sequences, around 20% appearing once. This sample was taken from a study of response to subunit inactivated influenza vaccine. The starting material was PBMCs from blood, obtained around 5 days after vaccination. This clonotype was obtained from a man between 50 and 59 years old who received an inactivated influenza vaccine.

The CDR3 DNA is TGTGCTAGCAGCTTAGGGCACGGCCCAGATACGCAGTATTTT. This codes for CASSLGHGPDTQYF. This chain connects TRBV7-7 to TRBJ2-3; unclear D gene. CDR1 is SSHAT, CDR2 FNYEAQ, per germline (reference sequence). There are 14 residues in the CDR3.